The rows below give T cell receptor beta chains drawn from one sample of a study of cytomegalovirus exposure and HLA in healthy donors. Data came from immunoSEQ multiplex PCR; TCRdb stores just in-frame clones and leaves some out. The data contain around 180,000 clones, 70% to 80% of them seen just once; the ten biggest clones take up about 1.5%. Sequencing used PBMCs. Receptors were obtained from a woman between 25 and 40 years old in good health and CMV-seropositive. CDR3s include the opening cysteine and the closing phenylalanine or tryptophan. The order of the fields is clone size, J gene, V gene, D gene, CDR3 protein, CDR3 DNA. The D gene is left open where the match is weak. A row's size may be missing; if present it is once, few, many or a size class.

size: -
J: TRBJ1-1
V: TRBV5-1
D: -
CDR3: CASSFTGWPEAFF
DNA: TGCGCCAGCAGCTTTACAGGGTGGCCTGAAGCTTTCTTT

size: -
J: TRBJ2-1
V: TRBV7-7
D: TRBD2
CDR3: CASSTSGSVEQFF
DNA: TGTGCCAGCAGCACTAGCGGGAGCGTTGAGCAGTTCTTC

size: -
J: TRBJ2-7
V: TRBV6-6
D: TRBD2
CDR3: CASSSSGDLNYEQYF
DNA: TGTGCCAGCAGTTCTAGCGGAGACTTGAACTACGAGCAGTACTTC

size: -
J: TRBJ2-1
V: TRBV4-2
D: TRBD2
CDR3: CASSRLAGGSNEQFF
DNA: TGTGCCAGCAGCCGCCTAGCGGGAGGGTCGAATGAGCAGTTCTTC

size: -
J: TRBJ1-1
V: TRBV29-1
D: -
CDR3: CSVLQVNTEAFF
DNA: TGCAGCGTTCTGCAGGTGAACACTGAAGCTTTCTTT

size: -
J: TRBJ2-1
V: TRBV6-5
D: TRBD2
CDR3: CASRETSGLDNEQFF
DNA: TGTGCCAGCAGGGAGACTAGCGGGCTGGACAATGAGCAGTTCTTC

size: -
J: TRBJ2-7
V: TRBV28
D: TRBD2
CDR3: CASSSQLIAGSGEQYF
DNA: TGTGCCAGCAGTTCCCAATTAATAGCGGGGTCGGGCGAGCAGTACTTC

size: -
J: TRBJ1-1
V: TRBV27
D: -
CDR3: CASSSSAELNTEAFF
DNA: TGTGCCAGCAGTTCCAGCGCAGAACTGAACACTGAAGCTTTCTTT

size: -
J: TRBJ2-7
V: TRBV29-1
D: TRBD1
CDR3: CSASEQGATYEQYF
DNA: TGCAGCGCCTCGGAGCAGGGGGCGACCTACGAGCAGTACTTC

size: -
J: TRBJ2-7
V: TRBV7-8
D: TRBD2
CDR3: CASSSTVAGGPYEQYF
DNA: TGTGCCAGCAGCTCTACAGTAGCGGGAGGCCCCTACGAGCAGTACTTC

size: -
J: TRBJ2-7
V: TRBV10-3
D: -
CDR3: CAISESNSYEQYF
DNA: TGTGCCATCAGTGAGTCGAACAGCTACGAGCAGTACTTC

size: -
J: TRBJ2-2
V: TRBV9
D: TRBD1
CDR3: CASSVSGTGGTGELFF
DNA: TGTGCCAGCAGCGTCTCCGGGACAGGGGGCACCGGGGAGCTGTTTTTT

size: -
J: TRBJ1-1
V: TRBV5-1
D: TRBD1
CDR3: CASIPTGGGGDTEAFF
DNA: TGCGCCAGCATCCCCACAGGGGGGGGTGGGGACACTGAAGCTTTCTTT

size: -
J: TRBJ1-2
V: TRBV6-1
D: -
CDR3: CASSEPGINYGYTF
DNA: TGTGCCAGCAGTGAACCAGGAATTAACTATGGCTACACCTTC

size: -
J: TRBJ2-3
V: TRBV6-4
D: -
CDR3: CASSDSGGSTDTQYF
DNA: TGTGCCAGCAGTGACTCGGGCGGGAGCACAGATACGCAGTATTTT

size: -
J: TRBJ2-1
V: TRBV7-7
D: -
CDR3: CASSLDSYNEQFF
DNA: TGTGCCAGCAGCTTAGACAGTTACAATGAGCAGTTCTTC

size: -
J: TRBJ1-4
V: TRBV19
D: -
CDR3: CASSIGQGNEKLFF
DNA: TGTGCCAGTAGTATTGGCCAGGGGAATGAAAAACTGTTTTTT

size: -
J: TRBJ2-7
V: TRBV7-2
D: TRBD2
CDR3: CASSLLAGGLYEQYF
DNA: TGTGCCAGCAGCTTATTAGCGGGAGGGCTCTACGAGCAGTACTTC

size: -
J: TRBJ1-2
V: TRBV4-1
D: -
CDR3: CASSQDGGAVGYTF
DNA: TGCGCCAGCAGCCAAGATGGGGGGGCTGTTGGCTACACCTTC

size: -
J: TRBJ2-2
V: TRBV27
D: -
CDR3: CASRSPRASVTGELFF
DNA: TGTGCCAGCAGGTCCCCGAGGGCTAGTGTCACCGGGGAGCTGTTTTTT

size: -
J: TRBJ2-7
V: TRBV6-5
D: -
CDR3: CASSYTGTSPYEQYF
DNA: TGTGCCAGCAGTTACACGGGGACTTCCCCCTACGAGCAGTACTTC

size: -
J: TRBJ2-1
V: TRBV7-2
D: -
CDR3: CASSFPGRNNEQFF
DNA: TGTGCCAGCAGCTTTCCAGGGAGGAACAATGAGCAGTTCTTC

size: -
J: TRBJ2-3
V: TRBV5-1
D: -
CDR3: CASNPDGVSTDTQYF
DNA: TGCGCCAGCAACCCGGACGGGGTAAGCACAGATACGCAGTATTTT

size: few
J: TRBJ2-7
V: TRBV27
D: -
CDR3: CASSFSGPLAYEQYF
DNA: TGTGCCAGCAGTTTTAGCGGCCCCTTGGCCTACGAGCAGTACTTC

size: -
J: TRBJ2-7
V: TRBV5-4
D: -
CDR3: CASSLGGLYEQYF
DNA: TGTGCCAGCAGCCTTGGGGGACTTTACGAGCAGTACTTC

size: few
J: TRBJ2-5
V: TRBV19
D: -
CDR3: CASTGGRWETQYF
DNA: TGTGCCAGTACAGGGGGGAGGTGGGAGACCCAGTACTTC

size: -
J: TRBJ1-5
V: TRBV18
D: -
CDR3: CASSPDNGNQPQHF
DNA: TGTGCCAGCTCACCCGACAATGGCAATCAGCCCCAGCATTTT

size: few
J: TRBJ2-1
V: TRBV7-3
D: TRBD2
CDR3: CASSPRTSGRSNEQFF
DNA: TGTGCCAGCAGCCCCCGGACTAGCGGGAGGTCGAATGAGCAGTTCTTC

size: -
J: TRBJ1-5
V: TRBV30
D: TRBD1
CDR3: CAWSVDRGLSQPQHF
DNA: TGTGCCTGGAGTGTAGACAGGGGGCTTTCGCAGCCCCAGCATTTT

size: few
J: TRBJ2-7
V: TRBV9
D: -
CDR3: CAGATGFFYEQYF
DNA: TGTGCCGGGGCCACAGGGTTTTTCTACGAGCAGTACTTC

size: -
J: TRBJ2-7
V: TRBV6-5
D: -
CDR3: CASCPQAISYEQYF
DNA: TGTGCCAGCTGTCCACAGGCGATCTCCTACGAGCAGTACTTC

size: -
J: TRBJ1-1
V: TRBV5-1
D: TRBD1
CDR3: CASRLQGQTENTEAFF
DNA: TGCGCCAGCAGGCTTCAGGGACAGACGGAGAACACTGAAGCTTTCTTT

size: -
J: TRBJ2-7
V: TRBV6-5
D: -
CDR3: CASNPAGRGSYEQYF
DNA: TGTGCCAGCAACCCCGCGGGGCGGGGATCCTACGAGCAGTACTTC

size: -
J: TRBJ2-5
V: TRBV6-1
D: -
CDR3: CATGRTVQETQYF
DNA: TGTGCCACCGGCCGGACAGTCCAAGAGACCCAGTACTTC

size: -
J: TRBJ2-1
V: TRBV15
D: TRBD1
CDR3: CATSRVAGTGTYNEQFF
DNA: TGTGCCACCAGCAGAGTGGCCGGGACAGGTACCTACAATGAGCAGTTCTTC